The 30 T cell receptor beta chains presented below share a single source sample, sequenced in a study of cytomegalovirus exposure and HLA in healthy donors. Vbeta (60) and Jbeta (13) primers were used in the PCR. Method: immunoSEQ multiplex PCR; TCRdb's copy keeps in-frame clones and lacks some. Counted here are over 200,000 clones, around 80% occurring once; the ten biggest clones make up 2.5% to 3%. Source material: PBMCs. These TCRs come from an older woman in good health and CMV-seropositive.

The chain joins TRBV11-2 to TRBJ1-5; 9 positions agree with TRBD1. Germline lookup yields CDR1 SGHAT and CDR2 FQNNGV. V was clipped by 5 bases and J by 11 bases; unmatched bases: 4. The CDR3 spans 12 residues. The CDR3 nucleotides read TGTGCCAGCAGCCCCGGACAGGGGACCCAGCATTTT. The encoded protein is CASSPGQGTQHF.

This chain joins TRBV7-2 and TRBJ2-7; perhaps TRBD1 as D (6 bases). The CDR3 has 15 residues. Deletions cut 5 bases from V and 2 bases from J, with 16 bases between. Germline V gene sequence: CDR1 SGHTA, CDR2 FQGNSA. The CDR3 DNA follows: TGTGCCAGCAGCCCAGGGGCGATTAGTACCTACGAGCAGTACTTC. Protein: CASSPGAISTYEQYF.

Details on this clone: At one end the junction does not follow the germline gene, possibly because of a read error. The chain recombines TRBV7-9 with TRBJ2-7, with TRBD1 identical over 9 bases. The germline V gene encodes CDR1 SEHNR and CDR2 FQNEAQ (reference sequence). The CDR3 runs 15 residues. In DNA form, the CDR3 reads TGTTCCAGCAGCCCCGACAGGGGGACTTCCTACGAGCAGTACTTC. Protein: CSSSPDRGTSYEQYF.

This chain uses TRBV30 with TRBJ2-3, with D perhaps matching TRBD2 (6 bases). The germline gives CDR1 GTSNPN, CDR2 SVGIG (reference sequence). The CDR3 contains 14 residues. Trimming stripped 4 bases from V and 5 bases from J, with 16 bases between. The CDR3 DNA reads TGTGCCTGGAAGATTGAGCGGAGGGGAGATACGCAGTATTTT. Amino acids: CAWKIERRGDTQYF.

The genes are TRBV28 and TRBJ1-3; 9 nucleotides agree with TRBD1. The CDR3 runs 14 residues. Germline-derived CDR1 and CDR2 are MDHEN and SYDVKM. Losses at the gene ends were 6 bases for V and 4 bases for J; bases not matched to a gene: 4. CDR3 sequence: CASSHRGRGNTIYF. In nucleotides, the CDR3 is TGTGCCAGCAGCCACAGGGGGCGGGGAAACACCATATATTTT.

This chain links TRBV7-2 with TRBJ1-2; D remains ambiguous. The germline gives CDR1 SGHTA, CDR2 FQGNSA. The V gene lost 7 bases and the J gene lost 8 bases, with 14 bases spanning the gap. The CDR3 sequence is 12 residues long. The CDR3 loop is CASISGVGGYTF. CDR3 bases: TGTGCCAGCATTTCCGGGGTGGGGGGCTACACCTTC.

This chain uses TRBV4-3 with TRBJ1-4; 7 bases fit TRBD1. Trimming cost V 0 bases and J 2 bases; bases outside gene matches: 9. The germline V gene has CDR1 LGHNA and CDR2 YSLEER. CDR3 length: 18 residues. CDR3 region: CASSQDLEGARTNEKLFF. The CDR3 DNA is TGCGCCAGCAGCCAAGATCTTGAGGGGGCGCGCACTAATGAAAAACTGTTTTTT.

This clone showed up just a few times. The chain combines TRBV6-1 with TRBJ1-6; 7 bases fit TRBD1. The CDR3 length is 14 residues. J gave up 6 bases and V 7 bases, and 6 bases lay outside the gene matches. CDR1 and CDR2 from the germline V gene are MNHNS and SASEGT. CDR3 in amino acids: CASNPGQFNSPLHF. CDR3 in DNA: TGTGCCAGCAACCCGGGACAGTTTAATTCACCCCTCCACTTT.

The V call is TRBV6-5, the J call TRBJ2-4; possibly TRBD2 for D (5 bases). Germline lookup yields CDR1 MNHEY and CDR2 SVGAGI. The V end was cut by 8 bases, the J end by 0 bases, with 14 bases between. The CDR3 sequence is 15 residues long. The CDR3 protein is CASRKTGLAKNIQYF. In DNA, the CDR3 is TGTGCCAGCCGAAAAACCGGACTAGCCAAAAACATTCAGTACTTC.

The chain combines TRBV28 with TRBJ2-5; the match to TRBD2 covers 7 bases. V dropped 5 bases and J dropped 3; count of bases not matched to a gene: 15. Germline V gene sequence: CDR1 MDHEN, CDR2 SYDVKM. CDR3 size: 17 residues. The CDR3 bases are TGTGCCAGCAGTACCCCCCGGGACTACAGAAAGGAAGAGACCCAGTACTTC. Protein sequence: CASSTPRDYRKEETQYF.

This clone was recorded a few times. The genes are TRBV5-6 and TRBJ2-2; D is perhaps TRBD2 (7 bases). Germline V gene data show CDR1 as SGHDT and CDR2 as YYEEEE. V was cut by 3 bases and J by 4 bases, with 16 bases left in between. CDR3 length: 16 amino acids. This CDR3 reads CASSSPGGPATGELFF. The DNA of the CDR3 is TGTGCCAGCAGCTCCCCCGGGGGGCCGGCCACCGGGGAGCTGTTTTTT.

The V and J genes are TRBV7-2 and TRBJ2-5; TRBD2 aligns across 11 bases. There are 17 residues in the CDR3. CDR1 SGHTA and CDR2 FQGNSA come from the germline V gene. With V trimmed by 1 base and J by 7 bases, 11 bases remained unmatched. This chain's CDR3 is CASSLVGSGGVKGTQYF. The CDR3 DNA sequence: TGTGCCAGCAGCTTAGTGGGTAGCGGGGGGGTCAAGGGGACCCAGTACTTC.

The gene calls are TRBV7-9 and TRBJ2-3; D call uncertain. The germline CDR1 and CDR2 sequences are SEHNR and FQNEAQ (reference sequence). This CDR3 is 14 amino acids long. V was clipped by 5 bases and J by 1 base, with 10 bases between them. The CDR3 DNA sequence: TGTGCCAGCAGCCCAAATACTGGCACAGATACGCAGTATTTT. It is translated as CASSPNTGTDTQYF.

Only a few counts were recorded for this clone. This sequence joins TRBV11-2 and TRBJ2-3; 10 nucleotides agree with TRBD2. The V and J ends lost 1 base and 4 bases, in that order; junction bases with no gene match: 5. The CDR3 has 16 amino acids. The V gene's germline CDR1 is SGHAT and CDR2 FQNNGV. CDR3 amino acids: CASSLVSGRFADTQYF. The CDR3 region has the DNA TGTGCCAGCAGCTTAGTTAGCGGGAGGTTCGCAGATACGCAGTATTTT.

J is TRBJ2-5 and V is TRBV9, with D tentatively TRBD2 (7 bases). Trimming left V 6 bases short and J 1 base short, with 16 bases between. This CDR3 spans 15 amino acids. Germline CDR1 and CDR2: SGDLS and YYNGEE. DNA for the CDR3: TGTGCCAGCAACCATGGGGGGGGCCGCCAAGAGACCCAGTACTTC. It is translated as CASNHGGGRQETQYF.

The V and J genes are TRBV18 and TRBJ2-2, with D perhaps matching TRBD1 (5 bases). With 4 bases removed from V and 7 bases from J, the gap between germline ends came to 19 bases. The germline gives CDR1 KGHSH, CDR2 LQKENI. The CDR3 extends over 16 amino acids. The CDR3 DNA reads TGTGCCAGCTCACTCCAGGGCGGACAAGGCATCGGGGAGCTGTTTTTT. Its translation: CASSLQGGQGIGELFF. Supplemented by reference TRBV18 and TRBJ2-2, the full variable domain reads NAGVMQNPRHLVRRRGQEARLRCSPMKGHSHVYWYRQLPEEGLKFMVYLQKENIIDESGMPKERFSAEFPKEGPSILRIQQVVRGDSAAYFCASSLQGGQGIGELFFGEGSRLTVL.

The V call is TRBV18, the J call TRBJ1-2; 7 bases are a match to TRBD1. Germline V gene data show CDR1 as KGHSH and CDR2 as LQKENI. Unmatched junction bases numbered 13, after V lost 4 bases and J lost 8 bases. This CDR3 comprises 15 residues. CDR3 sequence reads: CASSLNTGVRDGYTF. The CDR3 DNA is TGTGCCAGCTCACTCAATACAGGGGTAAGGGACGGCTACACCTTC.

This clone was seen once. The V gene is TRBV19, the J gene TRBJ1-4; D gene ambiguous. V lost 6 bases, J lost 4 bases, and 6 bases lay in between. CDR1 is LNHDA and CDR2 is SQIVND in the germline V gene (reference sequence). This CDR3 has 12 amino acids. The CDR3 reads CASSRINEKLFF. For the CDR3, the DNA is TGTGCCAGTAGCAGGATTAATGAAAAACTGTTTTTT.

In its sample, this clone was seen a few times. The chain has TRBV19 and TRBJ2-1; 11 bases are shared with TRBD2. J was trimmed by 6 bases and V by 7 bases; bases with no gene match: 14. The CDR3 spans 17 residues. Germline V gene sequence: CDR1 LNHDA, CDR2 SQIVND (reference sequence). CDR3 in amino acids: CASMVTSGGSFVNEQFF. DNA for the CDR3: TGTGCCAGTATGGTAACTAGCGGGGGAAGCTTTGTCAATGAGCAGTTCTTC.

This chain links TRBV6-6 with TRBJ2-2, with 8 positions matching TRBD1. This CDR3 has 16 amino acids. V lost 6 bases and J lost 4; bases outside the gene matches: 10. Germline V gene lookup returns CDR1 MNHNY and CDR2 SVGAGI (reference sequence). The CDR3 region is CASRAGVDRGTGELFF. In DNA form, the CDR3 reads TGTGCCAGCAGGGCCGGGGTCGACAGGGGCACCGGGGAGCTGTTTTTT.

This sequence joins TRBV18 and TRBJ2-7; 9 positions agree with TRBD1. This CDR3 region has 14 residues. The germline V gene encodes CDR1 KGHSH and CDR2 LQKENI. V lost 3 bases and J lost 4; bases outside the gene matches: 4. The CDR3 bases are TGTGCCAGCTCACCCCCACAGGGGGCTTACGAGCAGTACTTC. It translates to CASSPPQGAYEQYF.

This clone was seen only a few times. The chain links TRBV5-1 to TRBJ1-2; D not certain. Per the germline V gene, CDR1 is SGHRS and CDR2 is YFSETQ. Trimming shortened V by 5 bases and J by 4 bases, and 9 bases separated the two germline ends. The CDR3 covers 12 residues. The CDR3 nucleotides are TGCGCCAGCAGGAGGGAGGGCTATGGCTACACCTTC. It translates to CASRREGYGYTF.

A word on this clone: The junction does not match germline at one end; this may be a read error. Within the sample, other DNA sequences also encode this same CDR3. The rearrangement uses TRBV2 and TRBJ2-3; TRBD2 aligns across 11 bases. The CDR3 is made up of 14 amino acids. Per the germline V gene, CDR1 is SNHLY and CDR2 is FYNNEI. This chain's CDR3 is CASGGTSGTDTQYF. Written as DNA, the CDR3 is TGCGCCAGCGGCGGGACTAGCGGAACAGATACGCAGTATTTT.

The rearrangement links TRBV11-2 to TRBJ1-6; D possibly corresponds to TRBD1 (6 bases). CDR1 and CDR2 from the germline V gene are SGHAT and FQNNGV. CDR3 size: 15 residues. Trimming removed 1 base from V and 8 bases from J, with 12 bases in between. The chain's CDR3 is CASSLAGQQYSPLHF. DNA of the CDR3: TGTGCCAGCAGCTTAGCAGGACAGCAATATTCACCCCTCCACTTT.

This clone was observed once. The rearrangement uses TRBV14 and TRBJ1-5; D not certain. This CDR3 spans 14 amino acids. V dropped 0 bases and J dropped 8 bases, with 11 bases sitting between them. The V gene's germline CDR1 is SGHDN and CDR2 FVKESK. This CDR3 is CASSQDLEGKPQHF. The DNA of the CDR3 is TGTGCCAGCAGCCAAGACTTGGAGGGTAAGCCCCAGCATTTT. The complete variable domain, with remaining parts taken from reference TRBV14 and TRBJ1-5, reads EAGVTQFPSHSVIEKGQTVTLRCDPISGHDNLYWYRRVMGKEIKFLLHFVKESKQDESGMPNNRFLAERTGGTYSTLKVQPAELEDSGVYFCASSQDLEGKPQHFGDGTRLSIL.

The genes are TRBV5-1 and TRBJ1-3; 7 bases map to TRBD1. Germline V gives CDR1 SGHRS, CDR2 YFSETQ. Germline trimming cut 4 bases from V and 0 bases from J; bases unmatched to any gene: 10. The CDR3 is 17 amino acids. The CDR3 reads CASSVSTGQSSGNTIYF. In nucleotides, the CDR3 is TGCGCCAGCAGCGTGAGCACGGGACAGTCCTCTGGAAACACCATATATTTT.

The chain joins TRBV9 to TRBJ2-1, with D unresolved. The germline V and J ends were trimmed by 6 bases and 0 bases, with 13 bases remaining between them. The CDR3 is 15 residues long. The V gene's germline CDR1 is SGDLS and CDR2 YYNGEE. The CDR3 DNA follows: TGTGCCAGCACCATCTCTCCGAGCTCCTACAATGAGCAGTTCTTC. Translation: CASTISPSSYNEQFF. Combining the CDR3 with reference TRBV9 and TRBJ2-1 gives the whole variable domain DSGVTQTPKHLITATGQRVTLRCSPRSGDLSVYWYQQSLDQGLQFLIQYYNGEERAKGNILERFSAQQFPDLHSELNLSSLELGDSALYFCASTISPSSYNEQFFGPGTRLTVL.

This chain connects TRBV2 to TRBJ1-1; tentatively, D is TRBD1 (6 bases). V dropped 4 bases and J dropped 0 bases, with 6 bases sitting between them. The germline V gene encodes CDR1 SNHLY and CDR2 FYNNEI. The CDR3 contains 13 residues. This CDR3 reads CASSGDMNTEAFF. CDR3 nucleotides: TGTGCCAGCAGTGGGGACATGAACACTGAAGCTTTCTTT.

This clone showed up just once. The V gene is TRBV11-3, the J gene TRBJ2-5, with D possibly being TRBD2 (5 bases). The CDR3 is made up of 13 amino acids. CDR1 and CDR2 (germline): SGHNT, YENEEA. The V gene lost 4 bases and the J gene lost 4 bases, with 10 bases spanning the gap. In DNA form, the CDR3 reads TGTGCCAGCAGCTCCGTTGAGGGAGAGACCCAGTACTTC. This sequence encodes CASSSVEGETQYF.

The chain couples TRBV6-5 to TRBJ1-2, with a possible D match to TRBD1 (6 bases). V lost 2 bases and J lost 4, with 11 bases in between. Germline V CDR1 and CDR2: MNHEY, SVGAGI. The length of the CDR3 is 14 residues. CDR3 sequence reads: CASSYGQPTYGYTF. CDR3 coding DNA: TGTGCCAGCAGTTACGGACAGCCGACCTATGGCTACACCTTC.